The 21 T cell receptor beta chains below were found in one sample sequenced in a study of T cells in Graves' hyperthyroidism and ophthalmopathy. The CDR3 regions of TCR beta were amplified from RNA transcripts. HTBI primers were employed in a first-round RT-PCR of the TCR CDR3. MiXCR, run by TCRdb on the multiplex PCR reads, gives a single entry per CDR3 protein. The sample yields 600,000 or so distinct CDR3 sequences, 15% to 20% seen once. The specimen was blood. Receptors originate from a woman aged 25 to 39 with Graves' hyperthyroidism.

This clonotype was observed at least ten times. The V and J genes are TRBV6-2 or TRBV6-3 and TRBJ1-1; 12 bases line up with TRBD1. V shed 5 bases and J 13 bases; nucleotides not matched to a gene: 11. The CDR3 length is 14 residues. Germline CDR1 and CDR2: MNHEY and SVGEGT. Written as DNA, the CDR3 is TGTGCCAGCAGTCTGTCCGGGACAGGGGGCGCAAATTTCTTT. Translation gives CASSLSGTGGANFF.

This chain connects TRBV28 to TRBJ1-3; D gene ambiguous. Per germline, CDR1 MDHEN and CDR2 SYDVKM. The CDR3 covers 12 residues. Trimming took off 0 bases at V and 4 bases at J, with 1 base between the two ends. The CDR3 reads CASSLWGNTIYF. CDR3 bases: TGTGCCAGCAGTTTATGGGGAAACACCATATATTTT.

The V and J genes are TRBV7-2 and TRBJ1-6, with 7 positions matching TRBD1. The CDR3 totals 16 residues. Germline V gene lookup returns CDR1 SGHTA and CDR2 FQGNSA. J was trimmed by 7 bases and V by 5 bases; bases with no gene match: 11. This CDR3 is CASSPMTGWDNSPLHF. The CDR3 DNA sequence: TGTGCCAGCAGCCCGATGACAGGGTGGGACAATTCACCCCTCCACTTT.

The V gene is TRBV4-1, the J gene TRBJ2-5; 13 nucleotides align to TRBD2. Trimming cost V 4 bases and J 2 bases; bases outside gene matches: 7. This CDR3 comprises 17 residues. Germline V gene data show CDR1 as MGHRA and CDR2 as YSYEKL. In DNA form, the CDR3 reads TGCGCCAGCAGCCTCAGGACTAGCGGGAGCGTACAAGAGACCCAGTACTTC. Protein product: CASSLRTSGSVQETQYF.

This clonotype was recorded many times. This rearrangement joins TRBV28 to TRBJ2-7; TRBD1 matches 9 bases. The CDR3 totals 14 residues. In germline, CDR1 is MDHEN, CDR2 SYDVKM. The trim removed 7 bases at V and 5 bases at J, leaving 9 bases unmatched. CDR3 bases: TGTGCCAGCATCCCCGGGACAGGGCCCCACGAGCAGTACTTC. It translates to CASIPGTGPHEQYF.

This clonotype was counted at least ten times. J is TRBJ1-2 and V is TRBV20-1; TRBD1 might be the D (5 bases). The germline gives CDR1 DFQATT, CDR2 SNEGSKA (reference sequence). This CDR3 has 12 residues. V lost 0 bases and J 6 bases, leaving 8 bases between the germline ends. The CDR3 nucleotides read TGCAGTGCTAGAGACAGGGTCGATGGCTACACCTTC. This codes for CSARDRVDGYTF.

This clonotype has only a few counts. The gene calls are TRBV20-1 and TRBJ2-7; D is uncertain. Trimming took off 2 bases at V and 4 bases at J, with 18 bases between the two ends. Looked up from germline, CDR1 is DFQATT and CDR2 is SNEGSKA (reference sequence). This CDR3 has 15 residues. CDR3 in amino acids: CSARSKRPDQYEQYF. The CDR3 nucleotides read TGCAGTGCTAGAAGTAAACGGCCCGATCAATACGAGCAGTACTTC.

As concerns this clonotype: A much larger clone sits a single nucleotide away, making a read error possible. This chain links TRBV30 with TRBJ2-7, with D perhaps matching TRBD2 (6 bases). Per the germline V gene, CDR1 is GTSNPN and CDR2 is SVGIG (reference sequence). The CDR3 runs to 13 residues. CDR3: CTCLAATSYEQYF. CDR3 in DNA: TGTACCTGTTTAGCGGCTACCTCCTACGAGCAGTACTTC.

This clonotype showed up many times. The chain couples TRBV7-3 to TRBJ1-2, with TRBD1 as a possible D gene (5 bases). The CDR3 is 15 residues long. CDR1 is SGHTA, CDR2 FQGTGA, per germline. Between the trimmed V and J ends, which lost 0 bases and 7 bases, there was a span of 15 bases. The CDR3 region has the DNA TGTGCCAGCAGCTTAACGGGGGATGGAGGGACTGGCTACACCTTC. Amino acid sequence: CASSLTGDGGTGYTF.

This clonotype has a count of ten or more. The chain has TRBV7-2 and TRBJ2-3, with TRBD2 as a possible D gene (5 bases). From germline, CDR1 is SGHTA and CDR2 FQGNSA. Between the trimmed V and J ends, which lost 5 bases and 0 bases, there was a span of 15 bases. This CDR3 region has 16 residues. The CDR3 loop is CASSPSSGVSTDTQYF. CDR3 bases: TGTGCCAGCAGCCCTTCAAGCGGAGTTAGCACAGATACGCAGTATTTT. Looking up the rest from reference TRBV7-2 and TRBJ2-3 gives the full variable domain: GAGVSQSPSNKVTEKGKDVELRCDPISGHTALYWYRQSLGQGLEFLIYFQGNSAPDKSGLPSDRFSAERTGGSVSTLTIQRTQQEDSAVYLCASSPSSGVSTDTQYFGPGTRLTVL.

Ten or more counts support this clonotype. CDR3 protein: CASSLYGSRGDTQYF. For the CDR3, the DNA is TGTGCCAGCAGCTTATACGGGAGTCGGGGAGATACGCAGTATTTT. The chain employs TRBV7-3 and TRBJ2-3, with D tentatively TRBD2 (6 bases). The CDR3 length is 15 residues. The V gene's germline CDR1 is SGHTA and CDR2 FQGTGA. V lost 2 bases and J 5 bases, leaving 14 bases between the germline ends.

The DNA of the CDR3 is TGTGCCAGTAGTATCGCTTACAGGGGACCTGGCTACACCTTC. Protein: CASSIAYRGPGYTF. V gene TRBV19 combines with J gene TRBJ1-2, with 7 nucleotides matching TRBD1. The CDR3 sequence is 14 residues long. V was pared by 3 bases and J by 7 bases, with 8 bases of the junction left unmatched. Germline CDR1 reads LNHDA; CDR2 reads SQIVND (reference sequence).

The chain combines TRBV4-2 with TRBJ2-1; D is uncertain. The CDR3 runs 17 residues. The germline gives CDR1 LGHNA, CDR2 YNFKEQ. The V end lost 0 bases, the J end lost 0 bases, and 12 bases lay between the germline ends. The CDR3 is CASSQEIGRTSYNEQFF. As DNA, the CDR3 is TGTGCCAGCAGCCAAGAAATAGGGCGGACCTCCTACAATGAGCAGTTCTTC.

The CDR3 DNA sequence: TGTGCCAGCGGCATATCGAGAGAAAACATTCAGTACTTC. It translates to CASGISRENIQYF. This rearrangement joins TRBV6-1 to TRBJ2-4; D gene uncertain. The CDR3 is made up of 13 amino acids. Germline V CDR1 and CDR2: MNHNS, SASEGT. Deletions cut 8 bases from V and 5 bases from J, with 13 bases between.

Many counts were recorded for this clonotype. The rearrangement links TRBV6-1 to TRBJ2-5; TRBD1 aligns across 9 bases. Germline CDR1 MNHNS, CDR2 SASEGT. The CDR3 sequence is 14 residues long. J lost 4 bases, V lost 5 bases, and 5 bases had no gene match. CDR3 region: CASSIRQGGETQYF. The CDR3 DNA follows: TGTGCCAGCAGTATCCGACAGGGGGGAGAGACCCAGTACTTC.

Only a few counts were recorded for this clonotype. This chain uses TRBV5-6 with TRBJ1-4; 8 positions match TRBD1. The germline gives CDR1 SGHDT, CDR2 YYEEEE. The V segment lost 1 base and the J segment 7 bases; nucleotides outside the gene matches: 3. This CDR3 is 14 amino acids long. The DNA for the CDR3 is TGTGCCAGCAGCTTGAAACAGGGGGGTGAAAAACTGTTTTTT. As protein: CASSLKQGGEKLFF.

This clonotype occurred a few times. CDR3 residues: CASSLVIGTSSYEQYF. CDR3 nucleotide sequence: TGCGCCAGCAGCTTGGTTATCGGGACTAGTTCCTACGAGCAGTACTTC. The chain joins TRBV5-1 to TRBJ2-7, with TRBD2 identical over 8 bases. The CDR3 consists of 16 residues. Germline-derived CDR1 and CDR2 are SGHRS and YFSETQ. V lost 0 bases and J lost 1; bases outside the gene matches: 6.

V gene TRBV9 combines with J gene TRBJ1-2; no firm D call. The V gene lost 0 bases and the J gene lost 7 bases, with 7 bases spanning the gap. Germline CDR1 is SGDLS and CDR2 is YYNGEE. The CDR3 totals 12 residues. CDR3 sequence reads: CASSVGIGGYTF. In nucleotides, the CDR3 is TGTGCCAGCAGCGTAGGGATCGGTGGCTACACCTTC. The full variable domain, in which reference TRBV9 and TRBJ1-2 provide the parts outside the CDR3, is DSGVTQTPKHLITATGQRVTLRCSPRSGDLSVYWYQQSLDQGLQFLIQYYNGEERAKGNILERFSAQQFPDLHSELNLSSLELGDSALYFCASSVGIGGYTFGSGTRLTVV.

This clonotype was observed at least ten times. This chain uses TRBV27 with TRBJ2-2, with D unresolved. V was pared by 2 bases and J by 1 base, with 5 bases between. The length of the CDR3 is 14 residues. Germline values: CDR1 MNHEY, CDR2 SMNVEV (reference sequence). DNA of the CDR3: TGTGCCAGCAGTTTAGTTGAGAACACCGGGGAGCTGTTTTTT. Protein product: CASSLVENTGELFF.

This clonotype was seen ten or more times. The rearrangement links TRBV7-8 to TRBJ2-7; D perhaps matches TRBD2 (5 bases). The CDR3 has 14 residues. Germline loops: CDR1 SGHVS, CDR2 FQNEAQ. V shed 5 bases and J shed 2 bases, with 13 bases lying between them. CDR3 in amino acids: CASSPQLGAYEQYF. CDR3 nucleotide sequence: TGTGCCAGCAGCCCCCAGTTGGGAGCCTACGAGCAGTACTTC.

V gene TRBV4-1 combines with J gene TRBJ2-7; D is undetermined. This CDR3 is 14 amino acids long. CDR1 and CDR2 (germline): MGHRA, YSYEKL. V was shortened by 0 bases and J by 1 base, with 7 bases between the two germline ends. The CDR3 here is CASSQERNSYEQYF. CDR3 nucleotides: TGCGCCAGCAGCCAAGAGAGAAATTCCTACGAGCAGTACTTC.